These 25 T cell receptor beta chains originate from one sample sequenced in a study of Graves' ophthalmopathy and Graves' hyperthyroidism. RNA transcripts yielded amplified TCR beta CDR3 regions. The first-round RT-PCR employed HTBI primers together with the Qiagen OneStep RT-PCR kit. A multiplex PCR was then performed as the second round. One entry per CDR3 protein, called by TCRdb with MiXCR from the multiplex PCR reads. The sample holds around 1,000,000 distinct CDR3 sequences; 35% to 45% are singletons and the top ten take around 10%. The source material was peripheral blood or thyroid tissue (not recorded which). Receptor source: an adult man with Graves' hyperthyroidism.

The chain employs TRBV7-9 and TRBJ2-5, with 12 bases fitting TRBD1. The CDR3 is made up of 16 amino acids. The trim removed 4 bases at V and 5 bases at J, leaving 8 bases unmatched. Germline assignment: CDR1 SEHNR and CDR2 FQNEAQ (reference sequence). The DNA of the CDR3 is TGTGCCAGCAGCTCCCGGGACAGGGGGCTATGGGAGACCCAGTACTTC. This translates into CASSSRDRGLWETQYF.

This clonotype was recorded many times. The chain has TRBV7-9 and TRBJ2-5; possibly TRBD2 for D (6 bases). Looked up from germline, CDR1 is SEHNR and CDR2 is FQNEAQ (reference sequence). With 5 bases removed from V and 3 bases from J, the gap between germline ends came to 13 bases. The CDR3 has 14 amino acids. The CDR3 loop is CASSPGAGKETQYF. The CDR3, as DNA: TGTGCCAGCAGCCCAGGTGCGGGAAAAGAGACCCAGTACTTC. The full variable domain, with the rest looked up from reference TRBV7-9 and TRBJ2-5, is DTGVSQNPRHKITKRGQNVTFRCDPISEHNRLYWYRQTLGQGPEFLTYFQNEAQLEKSRLLSDRFSAERPKGSFSTLEIQRTEQGDSAMYLCASSPGAGKETQYFGPGTRLLVL.

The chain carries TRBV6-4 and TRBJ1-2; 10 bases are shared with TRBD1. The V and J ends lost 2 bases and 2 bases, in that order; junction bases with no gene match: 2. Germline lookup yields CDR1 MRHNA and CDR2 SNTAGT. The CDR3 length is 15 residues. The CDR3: CASSDGQGGNYGYTF. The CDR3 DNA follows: TGTGCCAGCAGTGACGGACAGGGGGGGAACTATGGCTACACCTTC.

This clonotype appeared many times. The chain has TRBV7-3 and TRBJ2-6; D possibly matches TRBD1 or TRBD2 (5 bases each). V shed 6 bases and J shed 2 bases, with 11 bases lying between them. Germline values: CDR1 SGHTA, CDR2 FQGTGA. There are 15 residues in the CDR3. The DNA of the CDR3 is TGTGCCAGCAGAAGGGACCAGGCTGGGGCCAACGTCCTGACTTTC. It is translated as CASRRDQAGANVLTF.

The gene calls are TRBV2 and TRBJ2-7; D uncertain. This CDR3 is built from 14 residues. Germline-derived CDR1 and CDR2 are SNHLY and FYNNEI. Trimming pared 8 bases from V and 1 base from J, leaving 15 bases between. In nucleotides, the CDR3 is TGTGCCAGCGGCCTCCCCGAGAAGTCCTACGAGCAGTACTTC. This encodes CASGLPEKSYEQYF.

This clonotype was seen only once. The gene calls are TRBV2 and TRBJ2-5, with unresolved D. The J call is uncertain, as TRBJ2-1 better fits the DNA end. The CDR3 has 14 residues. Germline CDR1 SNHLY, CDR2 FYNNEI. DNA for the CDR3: TGTGCCAGCAGTGGAAGGAGAAGTCCCAATGAGCAGTTCTTC. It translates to CASSGRRSPNEQFF.

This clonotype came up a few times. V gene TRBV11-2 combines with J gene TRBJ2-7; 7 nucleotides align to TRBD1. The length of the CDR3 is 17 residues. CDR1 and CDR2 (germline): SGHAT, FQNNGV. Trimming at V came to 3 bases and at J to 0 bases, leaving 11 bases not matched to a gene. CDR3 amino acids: CASSFTPGTVISYEQYF. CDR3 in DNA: TGTGCCAGCAGCTTTACTCCAGGGACAGTTATCTCCTACGAGCAGTACTTC.

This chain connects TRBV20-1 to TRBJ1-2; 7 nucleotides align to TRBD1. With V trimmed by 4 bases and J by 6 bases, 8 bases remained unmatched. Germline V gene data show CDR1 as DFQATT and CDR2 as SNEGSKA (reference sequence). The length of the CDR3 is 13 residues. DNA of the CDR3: TGCAGTGCTATGAGAGGGGGCGCGGATGGCTACACCTTC. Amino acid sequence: CSAMRGGADGYTF.

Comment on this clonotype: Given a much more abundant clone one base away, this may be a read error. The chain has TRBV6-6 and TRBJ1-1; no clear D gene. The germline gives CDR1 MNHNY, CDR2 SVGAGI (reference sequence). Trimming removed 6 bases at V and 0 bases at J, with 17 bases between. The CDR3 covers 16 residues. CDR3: CASSPLGGQMNTEAFF. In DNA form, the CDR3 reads TGTGCCAGCAGCCCTCTCGGAGGGCAGATGAACACTGAAGCTTTCTTT.

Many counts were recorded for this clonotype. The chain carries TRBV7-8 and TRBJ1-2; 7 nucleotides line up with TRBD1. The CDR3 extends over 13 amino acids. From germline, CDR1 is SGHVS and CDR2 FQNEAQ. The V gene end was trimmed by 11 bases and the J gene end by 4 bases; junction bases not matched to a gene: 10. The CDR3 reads CAQPGQPTYGYTF. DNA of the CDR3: TGTGCCCAACCGGGACAGCCGACCTATGGCTACACCTTC. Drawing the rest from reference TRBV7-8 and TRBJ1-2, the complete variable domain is GAGVSQSPRYKVAKRGQDVALRCDPISGHVSLFWYQQALGQGPEFLTYFQNEAQLDKSGLPSDRFFAERPEGSVSTLKIQRTQQEDSAVYLCAQPGQPTYGYTFGSGTRLTVV.

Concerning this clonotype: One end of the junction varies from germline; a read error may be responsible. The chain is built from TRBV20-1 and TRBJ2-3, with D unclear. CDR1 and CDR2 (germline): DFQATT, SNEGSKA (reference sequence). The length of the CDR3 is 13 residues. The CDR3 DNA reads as TGCAGTCCTAGACTCGGCGGAACAGATACGCAGTATTTT. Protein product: CSPRLGGTDTQYF.

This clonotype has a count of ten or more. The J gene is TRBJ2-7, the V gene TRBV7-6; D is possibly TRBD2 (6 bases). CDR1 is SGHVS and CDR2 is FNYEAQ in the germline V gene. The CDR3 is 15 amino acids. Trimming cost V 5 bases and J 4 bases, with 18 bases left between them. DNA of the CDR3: TGTGCCAGCAGCCCGGGGGAGGAGTTCCATTACGAGCAGTACTTC. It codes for CASSPGEEFHYEQYF.

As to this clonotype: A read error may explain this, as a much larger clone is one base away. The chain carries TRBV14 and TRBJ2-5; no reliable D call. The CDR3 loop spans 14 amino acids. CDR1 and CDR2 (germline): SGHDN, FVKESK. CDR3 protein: CASSQVPEQEAQYF. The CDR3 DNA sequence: TGTGCCAGCAGCCAAGTGCCGGAACAAGAGGCCCAGTACTTC.

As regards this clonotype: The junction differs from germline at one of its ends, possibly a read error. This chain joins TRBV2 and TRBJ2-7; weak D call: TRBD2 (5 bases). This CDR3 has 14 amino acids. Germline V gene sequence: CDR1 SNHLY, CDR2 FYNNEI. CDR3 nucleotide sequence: TGTGCCAGCAGCAGCGGACTCGTTGCCTACGAGCAGCATTTC. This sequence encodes CASSSGLVAYEQHF.

This chain's CDR3 is CASSPRHLYTEAFF. In DNA form, the CDR3 reads TGTGCCAGCAGTCCCAGGCACCTTTACACTGAAGCTTTCTTT. The chain recombines TRBV27 with TRBJ1-1, with D unresolved. V lost 5 bases, J lost 3 bases, and 13 bases lay in between. The V gene's germline CDR1 is MNHEY and CDR2 SMNVEV (reference sequence). The CDR3 has 14 amino acids.

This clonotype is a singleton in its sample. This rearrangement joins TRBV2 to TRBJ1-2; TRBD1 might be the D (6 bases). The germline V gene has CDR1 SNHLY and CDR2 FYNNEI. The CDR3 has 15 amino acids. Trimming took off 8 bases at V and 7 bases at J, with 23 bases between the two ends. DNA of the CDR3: TGTGCCAGCTTGACGGAAGGCAGGGGAGTGAGTGGCTACACCTTC. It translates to CASLTEGRGVSGYTF.

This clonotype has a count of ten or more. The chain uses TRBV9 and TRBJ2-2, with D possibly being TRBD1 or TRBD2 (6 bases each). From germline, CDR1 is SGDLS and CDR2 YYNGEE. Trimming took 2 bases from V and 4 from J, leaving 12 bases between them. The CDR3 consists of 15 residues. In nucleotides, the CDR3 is TGTGCCAGCAGCGTCTCGGGGGCACTCACCGGGGAGCTGTTTTTT. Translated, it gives CASSVSGALTGELFF. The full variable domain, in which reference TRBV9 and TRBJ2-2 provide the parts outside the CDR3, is DSGVTQTPKHLITATGQRVTLRCSPRSGDLSVYWYQQSLDQGLQFLIQYYNGEERAKGNILERFSAQQFPDLHSELNLSSLELGDSALYFCASSVSGALTGELFFGEGSRLTVL.

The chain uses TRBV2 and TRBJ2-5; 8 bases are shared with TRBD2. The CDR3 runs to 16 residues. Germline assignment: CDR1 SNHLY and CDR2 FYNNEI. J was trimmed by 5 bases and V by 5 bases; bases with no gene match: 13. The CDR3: CASSWGSGGGGETQYF. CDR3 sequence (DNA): TGTGCCAGCAGTTGGGGGAGCGGGGGAGGGGGTGAGACCCAGTACTTC.

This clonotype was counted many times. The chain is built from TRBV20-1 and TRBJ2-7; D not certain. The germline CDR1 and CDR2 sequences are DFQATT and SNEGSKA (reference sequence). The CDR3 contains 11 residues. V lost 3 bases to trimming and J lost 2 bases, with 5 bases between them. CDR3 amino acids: CSARLTYEQYF. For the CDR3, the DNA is TGCAGTGCTAGGCTCACCTACGAGCAGTACTTC.

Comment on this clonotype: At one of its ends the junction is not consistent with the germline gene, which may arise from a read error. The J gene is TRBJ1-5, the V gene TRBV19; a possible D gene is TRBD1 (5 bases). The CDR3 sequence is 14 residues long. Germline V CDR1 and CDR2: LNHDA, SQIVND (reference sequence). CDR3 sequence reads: CASRGDYSNQPQRF. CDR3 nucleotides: TGTGCCAGTAGGGGGGATTATAGCAATCAGCCCCAGCGTTTT.

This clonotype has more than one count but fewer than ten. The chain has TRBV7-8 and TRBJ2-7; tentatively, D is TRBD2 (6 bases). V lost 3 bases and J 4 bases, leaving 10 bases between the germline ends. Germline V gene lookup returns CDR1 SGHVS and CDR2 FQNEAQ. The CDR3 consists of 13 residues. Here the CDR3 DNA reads TGTGCCAGCAGCTTTACTAGCCAGTACGAGCAGTACTTC. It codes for CASSFTSQYEQYF.

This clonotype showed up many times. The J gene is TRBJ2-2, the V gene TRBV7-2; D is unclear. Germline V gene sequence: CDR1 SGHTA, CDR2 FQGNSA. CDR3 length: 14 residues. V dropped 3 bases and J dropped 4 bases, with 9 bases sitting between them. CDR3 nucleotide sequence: TGTGCCAGCAGCTTTGATTGGTTCACCGGGGAGCTGTTTTTT. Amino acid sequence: CASSFDWFTGELFF.

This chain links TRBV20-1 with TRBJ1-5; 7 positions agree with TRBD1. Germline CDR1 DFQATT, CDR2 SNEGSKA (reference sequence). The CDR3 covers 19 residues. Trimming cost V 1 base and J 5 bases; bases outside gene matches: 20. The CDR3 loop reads CSARGALASGGQSDQPQHF. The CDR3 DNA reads TGCAGTGCTAGAGGCGCGCTAGCGAGCGGGGGACAGTCCGATCAGCCCCAGCATTTT.

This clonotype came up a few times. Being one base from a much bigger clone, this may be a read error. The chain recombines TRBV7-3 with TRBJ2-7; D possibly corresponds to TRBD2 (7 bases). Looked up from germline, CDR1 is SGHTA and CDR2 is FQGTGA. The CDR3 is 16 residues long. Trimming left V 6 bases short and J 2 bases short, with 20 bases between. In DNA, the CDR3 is TGTGCCAGCAGGTTAGCACCGGGGGGCCTAACCTACGAGCAGTACTTC. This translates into CASRLAPGGLTYEQYF.

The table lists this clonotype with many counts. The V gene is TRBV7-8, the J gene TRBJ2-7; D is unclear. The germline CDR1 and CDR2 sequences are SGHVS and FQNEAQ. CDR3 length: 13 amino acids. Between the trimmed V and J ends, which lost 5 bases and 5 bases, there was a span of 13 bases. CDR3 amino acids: CASSLTLGNEQYF. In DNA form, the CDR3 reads TGTGCCAGCAGCCTTACCCTGGGTAACGAGCAGTACTTC.